These T cell receptor beta chains were read from a single sample in a study of EBV T-cell therapy then PD-1 blockade in nasopharyngeal carcinoma. Which antigens these TCRs recognize remains unknown. Here immunoSEQ multiplex PCR was the method, and the copy in TCRdb shows in-frame clones only, minus some. The sample shows about 23,000 clones, approximately 84% of them seen only once. The sample consisted of CD8+ T cells from blood, taken at approximately day 64 from a patient whose treatment included autologous EBV-specific T cells and nivolumab. The receptors were gathered from a man in his forties or fifties with nasopharyngeal carcinoma. Each CDR3 is given with its conserved first and last residue. A D gene is named only where the DNA matches it firmly. The size of a clone is reported for some rows only, either as once, few or many, or as a class for expanded clones.

TRBJ2-5,TRBV13,-,TRBD1,TGTGCCAGCAGCCGAACGACAGGGGGAGAGGAGACCCAGTACTTC,CASSRTTGGEETQYF
TRBJ1-4,TRBV4-1,-,TRBD1,TGCGCCAGCAGCCAATGGAGACAGGGCACTAATGAAAAACTGTTTTTT,CASSQWRQGTNEKLFF
TRBJ2-7,TRBV14,-,-,TGTGCCAGCAGCCCTACTCCGGGGACACCCTGGGAGGAGCAGTACTTC,CASSPTPGTPWEEQYF
TRBJ2-3,TRBV7-3,-,-,TGTGCCAGCAGCTTATGGGGGTCGGGAGATACGCAGTATTTT,CASSLWGSGDTQYF
TRBJ2-7,TRBV14,-,-,TGTGCCAGCAGCCAAGCTGTAACCCCTCGGCAGTACGAGCAGTACTTC,CASSQAVTPRQYEQYF
TRBJ2-5,TRBV3-1/TRBV3-2,-,TRBD2,TGTGCCAGCAGCCAAGACGGGGGCGGGGGGGGAGAGACCCAGTACTTC,CASSQDGGGGGETQYF
TRBJ1-1,TRBV6-4,-,-,TGTGCCAGCAGTCACGACGGAAACACTGAAGCTTTCTTT,CASSHDGNTEAFF
TRBJ2-3,TRBV4-2,-,TRBD1,TGTGCCAGCAGCCAAGAGGCGACAGGGTGGGCAGATACGCAGTATTTT,CASSQEATGWADTQYF
TRBJ1-1,TRBV9,-,-,TGTGCCAGCAGCCTCGGGGGTCACACTGAAGCTTTCTTT,CASSLGGHTEAFF
TRBJ1-4,TRBV3-1/TRBV3-2,few,-,TGTGCCAGCAGCCAAGAGGGGATAGGGGCGGGTAATGAAAAACTGTTTTTT,CASSQEGIGAGNEKLFF
TRBJ1-1,TRBV7-3,-,-,TGTGCCAGCAGCTTAGTCCGGGAACGGAACACTGAAGCTTTCTTT,CASSLVRERNTEAFF
TRBJ2-2,TRBV11-3,-,-,TGTGCCAGCAGCCCGAGACCGGGAACCGGGGAGCTGTTTTTT,CASSPRPGTGELFF
TRBJ2-7,TRBV5-1,-,TRBD1,TGCGCCAGCAGCCTAAGACAGGGGTGGTACGAGCAGTACTTC,CASSLRQGWYEQYF
TRBJ2-1,TRBV28,few,TRBD1,TGTGCCAGCAGGGACAGGGAATATGATGACAATGAGCAGTTCTTC,CASRDREYDDNEQFF
TRBJ2-5,TRBV4-1,-,TRBD1,TGCGCCAGCAGCCATCCCCTGGGACAGGGAGTAGAGACCCAGTACTTC,CASSHPLGQGVETQYF
TRBJ1-2,TRBV6-4,-,-,TGTGCCAGCAGTGACTCGGGGGAGTATGGCTACACCTTC,CASSDSGEYGYTF
TRBJ1-2,TRBV7-9,-,-,TGTGCCAGCACCCCCCCGGGTAACTATGGCTACACCTTC,CASTPPGNYGYTF
TRBJ2-2,TRBV3-1/TRBV3-2,-,TRBD1,TGTGCCAGCAGCCCCGGGACAGGGGAGACCGGGGAGCTGTTTTTT,CASSPGTGETGELFF
TRBJ1-3,TRBV9,-,-,TGTGCCAGCAGCGCCTTCTCGCGCGGGTCTGGAAACACCATATATTTT,CASSAFSRGSGNTIYF
TRBJ2-7,TRBV4-1,-,-,TGCGCCAGCAGCCAAGTTCGGGGAGACGAGCAGTACTTC,CASSQVRGDEQYF
TRBJ2-3,TRBV15,-,-,TGTGCCACCACCACTCGGGTCAGAACTAGCACAGATACGCAGTATTTT,CATTTRVRTSTDTQYF
TRBJ1-5,TRBV27,few,TRBD1,TGTGCCAGGGTGACGACAGGGGGCGGACAGCCCCAGCATTTT,CARVTTGGGQPQHF
TRBJ1-5,TRBV27,-,TRBD1,TGTGCCAGCAAGCCGCTATTTGGGACAGGGATTGGCAATCAGCCCCAGCATTTT,CASKPLFGTGIGNQPQHF
TRBJ2-7,TRBV7-3,-,-,TGTGCCAGCAGCTTCGGGCAAGGGACCTACGAGCAGTACTTC,CASSFGQGTYEQYF
TRBJ2-5,TRBV30,-,-,TGTGCCTGGAGTGGAACAGGGTGGGGGTACCAAGAGACCCAGTACTTC,CAWSGTGWGYQETQYF
TRBJ2-7,TRBV7-9,-,-,TGTGCCAGCTCAGGGGCCGCGGGGACAAGGTACGAGCAGTACTTC,CASSGAAGTRYEQYF
TRBJ2-2,TRBV6-2/TRBV6-3,-,TRBD1,TGTGCCAGCAGTTACGTCGGAGGACAGGGGGCCTCCGGGGAGCTGTTTTTT,CASSYVGGQGASGELFF
TRBJ2-5,TRBV24-1,once,TRBD1,TGTGCCACCAGTGATGGGACAGGGGCGGAGACCCAGTACTTC,CATSDGTGAETQYF
TRBJ2-7,TRBV7-3,medium-sized,-,TGTGCCAGCAGCTTCTACGCCTCCAACGAGCAGTACTTC,CASSFYASNEQYF
TRBJ1-5,TRBV5-3,-,-,TGTGCCAGAAGCTTGATTCAGCCCCAGCATTTT,CARSLIQPQHF
TRBJ1-6,TRBV2,-,-,TGTGCCAGCGACTTTGGTCAGGTTTCTCTGAGCTCCTATAATTCACCCCTCCACTTT,CASDFGQVSLSSYNSPLHF
TRBJ2-3,TRBV5-5,-,TRBD2,TGTGCCAGCAGCTTCCCGACTAGCGGGGGCCTTACCCATACGCAGTATTTT,CASSFPTSGGLTHTQYF
TRBJ1-6,TRBV18,-,-,TGTGCCAGCTCACCAACACCGGCCCCGAGAGATAATTCACCCCTCCACTTT,CASSPTPAPRDNSPLHF
TRBJ1-5,TRBV20-1,-,TRBD1,TGCAGTGCTAGTAGCGACAGGGGTAATCAGCCCCAGCATTTT,CSASSDRGNQPQHF
TRBJ1-4,TRBV6-5,-,-,TGTGCCAGCAGTTACGATTGGACCTCAACTAATGAAAAACTGTTTTTT,CASSYDWTSTNEKLFF
TRBJ2-2,TRBV28,-,TRBD1,TGTGCCAGCAGTTTGGGGGACAGGGACACCGGGGAGCTGTTTTTT,CASSLGDRDTGELFF
TRBJ1-1,TRBV5-8,-,-,TGTGCCAGCAGCTTCGGAGCCGCCACTGAAGCTTTCTTT,CASSFGAATEAFF
TRBJ2-7,TRBV5-1,-,TRBD1,TGCGCCAGCAGCCTAGGTCCCGGGACAGGGGTCTGGTACGAGCAGTACTTC,CASSLGPGTGVWYEQYF